The 21 T cell receptor beta chains given below trace back to one sample, sequenced in a study of cytomegalovirus exposure and HLA in healthy donors. The PCR made use of 60 Vbeta and 13 Jbeta primers. The repertoire was sequenced with immunoSEQ multiplex PCR; TCRdb's copy has only in-frame clones and lacks some. This table holds roughly 150,000 clones, 73% found once. Sequenced: PBMCs. These TCRs come from a woman between 18 and 29 years old in good health and CMV-seronegative.

This sequence joins TRBV29-1 and TRBJ1-4; 8 nucleotides agree with TRBD1. Germline V gives CDR1 SQVTM, CDR2 ANQGSEA. Trimming removed 6 bases from V and 2 bases from J; junction bases left unmatched: 11. The CDR3 has 16 amino acids. In DNA form, the CDR3 reads TGCAGCGTGCAAATTATAACAGGGGGGACTAATGAAAAACTGTTTTTT. Encoded protein: CSVQIITGGTNEKLFF.

CDR3 residues: CAIGDTNSEAFF. CDR3 DNA: TGTGCCATAGGGGACACAAACTCTGAAGCTTTCTTT. The rearrangement uses TRBV19 and TRBJ1-1; D perhaps matches TRBD1 (6 bases). Trimming shortened V by 10 bases and J by 6 bases, and 15 bases separated the two germline ends. From germline, CDR1 is LNHDA and CDR2 SQIVND (reference sequence). The CDR3 contains 12 residues.

The J gene is TRBJ1-6, the V gene TRBV14; weak D call: TRBD1 (6 bases). V lost 4 bases to trimming and J lost 4 bases, with 8 bases between them. This CDR3 contains 14 residues. Germline V CDR1 and CDR2: SGHDN, FVKESK. As DNA, the CDR3 is TGTGCCAGCAGCCCCGGACAGTATAATTCACCCCTCCACTTT. As protein: CASSPGQYNSPLHF.

As to this clone: The junction departs from germline at one end; a sequencing error may be responsible. In DNA, the CDR3 is TGTGCAAGCAGCTTAGGTCGGGGGAGGAAAGGCAATGAGCAGTTCTTC. Translated: CASSLGRGRKGNEQFF. The gene calls are TRBV11-3 and TRBJ2-1, with D tentatively TRBD2 (6 bases). Germline CDR1 is SGHNT and CDR2 is YENEEA. The CDR3 has 16 amino acids.

A few counts support this clone. The chain employs TRBV6-5 and TRBJ2-1; 9 nucleotides agree with TRBD2. The CDR3 is 16 amino acids. CDR1 and CDR2 (germline): MNHEY, SVGAGI. V shed 4 bases, J shed 2 bases, and the junction held 6 bases outside the gene matches. Here the CDR3 reads CASSSRLAEAYNEQFF. CDR3 nucleotide sequence: TGTGCCAGCAGTTCCCGACTAGCGGAGGCCTACAATGAGCAGTTCTTC.

This chain links TRBV2 with TRBJ2-1; D possibly corresponds to TRBD1 (6 bases). This CDR3 is built from 17 residues. Germline V gene lookup returns CDR1 SNHLY and CDR2 FYNNEI. The V end lost 5 bases, the J end lost 0 bases, and 17 bases lay between the germline ends. The CDR3 here is CASSPEMGASSYNEQFF. CDR3 bases: TGTGCCAGCAGTCCAGAAATGGGGGCTAGCTCCTACAATGAGCAGTTCTTC.

This clone was detected a few times. The J gene is TRBJ2-1, the V gene TRBV4-3; TRBD2 might be the D (5 bases). Germline V gene lookup returns CDR1 LGHNA and CDR2 YSLEER. V lost 1 base to trimming and J lost 1 base, with 11 bases between them. This CDR3 is 16 amino acids long. The CDR3 here is CASSQGPGISYNEQFF. DNA for the CDR3: TGCGCCAGCAGCCAAGGCCCGGGGATATCCTACAATGAGCAGTTCTTC.

In its sample, this clone was seen once. V usage is TRBV11-3 and J usage is TRBJ2-1; the D gene is possibly TRBD2 (5 bases). Germline V CDR1 and CDR2: SGHNT, YENEEA. Trimming left V 1 base short and J 9 bases short, with 13 bases between. This CDR3 is built from 14 residues. CDR3 amino acids: CASSLAWSGGEQFF. The CDR3 DNA is TGTGCCAGCAGCTTAGCGTGGTCTGGAGGTGAGCAGTTCTTC.

The V and J genes are TRBV5-8 and TRBJ1-4; D unclear. V was pared by 0 bases and J by 0 bases, with 9 bases between. Germline values: CDR1 SGHTS, CDR2 YDEGEE. The CDR3 consists of 16 residues. CDR3 protein: CASSLDPLATNEKLFF. The CDR3 DNA follows: TGTGCCAGCAGCTTGGATCCCCTTGCAACTAATGAAAAACTGTTTTTT.

The chain is built from TRBV2 and TRBJ2-7; no firm D call. The CDR3 covers 14 residues. Germline-derived CDR1 and CDR2 are SNHLY and FYNNEI. The V end lost 3 bases, the J end lost 0 bases, and 9 bases lay between the germline ends. CDR3: CASSDTIGSYEQYF. The CDR3 DNA reads TGTGCCAGCAGTGATACTATCGGCTCCTACGAGCAGTACTTC.

CDR3 DNA: TGCGCCAGCAGCCAAGAATGGCAGGGTAGTGGTGGCTACACCTTC. As protein: CASSQEWQGSGGYTF. The genes are TRBV4-3 and TRBJ1-2; D possibly corresponds to TRBD1 (5 bases). Germline lookup yields CDR1 LGHNA and CDR2 YSLEER. V lost 0 bases to trimming and J lost 7 bases, with 15 bases between them. The CDR3 is 15 amino acids.

The CDR3 DNA sequence: TGTGCCTGGGGTCCAGGGGGAAACACCATATATTTT. This gives the protein CAWGPGGNTIYF. The chain joins TRBV30 to TRBJ1-3; the D gene is possibly TRBD1 (5 bases). The CDR3 consists of 12 residues. Per germline, CDR1 GTSNPN and CDR2 SVGIG (reference sequence). Trimming took 5 bases from V and 4 from J, leaving 9 bases between them.

Concerning this clone itself: Germline is not matched at one junction end, which may reflect a read error. The V gene is TRBV9, the J gene TRBJ2-5; TRBD2 aligns across 8 bases. The CDR3 length is 15 residues. Germline V gene lookup returns CDR1 SGDLS and CDR2 YYNGEE. The CDR3: CASTQSPTSGEAQYF. For the CDR3, the DNA is TGTGCCAGCACCCAGAGTCCTACTAGCGGAGAGGCCCAGTACTTC.

The table lists this clone with a few counts. CDR3: CASSLAPVGDNEQFF. Written as DNA, the CDR3 is TGTGCCAGCAGCCTCGCCCCGGTAGGAGACAATGAGCAGTTCTTC. The gene calls are TRBV9 and TRBJ2-1, with D unresolved. The germline V gene encodes CDR1 SGDLS and CDR2 YYNGEE. The CDR3 runs 15 residues. Trimming removed 4 bases from V and 5 bases from J, with 16 bases in between.

This rearrangement joins TRBV5-6 to TRBJ2-3, with 9 bases fitting TRBD2. Per germline, CDR1 SGHDT and CDR2 YYEEEE. This CDR3 has 13 amino acids. V dropped 5 bases and J dropped 5; count of bases not matched to a gene: 3. The CDR3 sequence: CASRREGGDTQYF. The CDR3 DNA is TGTGCCAGCAGGCGGGAGGGTGGAGATACGCAGTATTTT.

Written as DNA, the CDR3 is TGTGCCAGCAGCCTTAGCGGGACGCACAATGAGCAGTTCTTC. The encoded protein is CASSLSGTHNEQFF. This chain connects TRBV7-8 to TRBJ2-1; TRBD2 agrees at 8 bases. This CDR3 is 14 amino acids long. Germline V lookup: CDR1 SGHVS, CDR2 FQNEAQ. V was clipped by 5 bases and J by 5 bases; unmatched bases: 5.

This chain links TRBV11-3 with TRBJ2-1; possibly TRBD2 for D (6 bases). Germline CDR1 SGHNT, CDR2 YENEEA. This CDR3 spans 16 amino acids. Trimming removed 1 base at V and 5 bases at J, with 15 bases between. CDR3 coding DNA: TGTGCCAGCAGCTTAGGAAGTGGTGGGAGGAACAATGAGCAGTTCTTC. Translation gives CASSLGSGGRNNEQFF.

V and J are TRBV25-1 and TRBJ2-3, with D possibly being TRBD2 (5 bases). Looked up from germline, CDR1 is MGHDK and CDR2 is SYGVNS. The V gene lost 2 bases and the J gene lost 2 bases, with 11 bases spanning the gap. The CDR3 has 15 amino acids. The chain's CDR3 is CASSEESGHTDTQYF. The CDR3 DNA follows: TGTGCCAGCAGTGAAGAGAGCGGCCACACAGATACGCAGTATTTT.

This clone was observed a handful of times. The chain has TRBV5-1 and TRBJ2-5; tentative D call: TRBD2 (5 bases). Per germline, CDR1 SGHRS and CDR2 YFSETQ. This CDR3 has 13 amino acids. The V gene lost 4 bases and the J gene lost 1 base, with 8 bases spanning the gap. The CDR3 loop is CASSPGFQETQYF. The CDR3 DNA reads as TGCGCCAGCAGCCCGGGATTCCAAGAGACCCAGTACTTC.

This chain links TRBV25-1 with TRBJ1-2; 7 bases fit TRBD1. The CDR3 is 17 amino acids. Germline CDR1 reads MGHDK; CDR2 reads SYGVNS. V gave up 2 bases and J gave up 4 bases; unmatched junction bases: 13. CDR3 amino acids: CASSEGFLRGLFYGYTF. The DNA for the CDR3 is TGTGCCAGCAGTGAAGGGTTTTTGAGGGGGCTCTTCTATGGCTACACCTTC.

The chain joins TRBV7-6 to TRBJ2-1, with 10 bases fitting TRBD2. Germline V gene sequence: CDR1 SGHVS, CDR2 FNYEAQ. After removal of 2 bases from V and 5 bases from J, the junction contained 3 bases not matched to a gene. This CDR3 contains 15 residues. The CDR3 coding sequence is TGTGCCAGCAGCTTAAAAGCGGGGGGGAACAATGAGCAGTTCTTC. It is translated as CASSLKAGGNNEQFF.